One sample yielded the 15 T cell receptor beta chains listed below, sequenced in a study of CD8+ T cells in alopecia areata. Treatment of the sample: oral pan-JAK inhibitor, 5-10 mg twice daily. TCR sequencing used cDNA made by reverse transcription of extracted RNA. Assay: immunoSEQ multiplex PCR; the TCRdb copy retains only in-frame clones and omits some. In the table there are 110,000 to 150,000 clones, about 88% of which are singletons. The sample in question was CD8+ T cells sorted from blood, obtained at week 4, from a patient treated with tofacitinib. These TCRs come from a human donor with alopecia areata.

V usage is TRBV29-1 and J usage is TRBJ1-2, with D perhaps TRBD1 (5 bases). The CDR3 sequence is 14 residues long. CDR1 and CDR2 (germline): SQVTM, ANQGSEA. Trimming removed 1 base at V and 0 bases at J, with 9 bases between. The CDR3 reads CSVEGGLANYGYTF. The CDR3 region has the DNA TGCAGCGTTGAAGGGGGCCTCGCTAACTATGGCTACACCTTC.

The J gene is TRBJ2-7, the V gene TRBV29-1, with TRBD1 as a possible D gene (6 bases). Trimming removed 6 bases from V and 3 bases from J, with 12 bases in between. The germline CDR1 and CDR2 sequences are SQVTM and ANQGSEA. The CDR3 runs 12 residues. CDR3 loop: CSVLPTGYEQYF. The CDR3 nucleotides read TGCAGCGTCCTCCCGACAGGCTACGAGCAGTACTTC.

The chain has TRBV6-5 and TRBJ2-7, with 7 bases fitting TRBD1. With V trimmed by 0 bases and J by 2 bases, 7 bases remained unmatched. The CDR3 runs to 16 residues. CDR1 is MNHEY, CDR2 SVGAGI, per germline. The CDR3 spells CASSYSVQGQPYEQYF. DNA of the CDR3: TGTGCCAGCAGTTACTCAGTCCAGGGACAGCCCTACGAGCAGTACTTC.

In its sample, this clone was seen a few times. V gene TRBV5-1 combines with J gene TRBJ2-7; 7 bases line up with TRBD1. The trim removed 0 bases at V and 5 bases at J, leaving 8 bases unmatched. CDR1 is SGHRS, CDR2 YFSETQ, per germline. The CDR3 sequence is 15 residues long. CDR3 region: CASSLDRGLLNEQYF. CDR3 coding DNA: TGCGCCAGCAGCTTGGACAGGGGCTTATTGAACGAGCAGTACTTC.

This chain joins TRBV4-1 and TRBJ2-1; 8 bases agree with TRBD2. V lost 2 bases and J lost 2; bases outside the gene matches: 5. The CDR3 sequence is 16 residues long. Germline V CDR1 and CDR2: MGHRA, YSYEKL. The CDR3 loop is CASSQRGGTTYNEQFF. The DNA for the CDR3 is TGCGCCAGCAGCCAACGGGGGGGAACTACCTACAATGAGCAGTTCTTC.

This sequence joins TRBV29-1 and TRBJ2-2; a weak D match, TRBD1 (5 bases). CDR1 is SQVTM, CDR2 ANQGSEA, per germline. CDR3 length equals 13 residues. The V gene lost 3 bases and the J gene lost 2 bases, with 7 bases spanning the gap. The DNA for the CDR3 is TGCAGCGTTGACCAGGGTAACACCGGGGAGCTGTTTTTT. It encodes CSVDQGNTGELFF.

This chain links TRBV13 with TRBJ2-1; either TRBD1 or TRBD2 may fit D (5 bases each). Germline CDR1 PRHDT, CDR2 FYEKMQ (reference sequence). The length of the CDR3 is 13 residues. V lost 10 bases and J lost 4, with 14 bases in between. DNA for the CDR3: TGTGCCACCTCCCCAGAGGGGTACAATGAGCAGTTCTTC. Residues: CATSPEGYNEQFF.

The sample holds one count of this clone. The chain is built from TRBV7-9 and TRBJ2-7, with 12 bases that match TRBD1. V trimming: 5 bases; J trimming: 2 bases; junction bases outside the gene matches: 4. From germline, CDR1 is SEHNR and CDR2 FQNEAQ (reference sequence). This CDR3 region has 15 residues. The DNA for the CDR3 is TGTGCCAGCAGCCACCGGGACAGGGGGCCCTACGAGCAGTACTTC. Amino acids: CASSHRDRGPYEQYF.

V is TRBV5-1 and J is TRBJ1-2, with 10 positions matching TRBD1. The CDR3 has 14 amino acids. The germline CDR1 and CDR2 sequences are SGHRS and YFSETQ. Germline trimming cut 4 bases from V and 6 bases from J; bases unmatched to any gene: 6. The CDR3 region is CASSPGQGGDGYTF. Written as DNA, the CDR3 is TGCGCCAGCAGCCCCGGACAGGGGGGAGATGGCTACACCTTC.

This rearrangement joins TRBV27 to TRBJ2-7; D assignment may be TRBD1 or TRBD2 (5 bases each). This CDR3 is built from 15 residues. The germline V gene encodes CDR1 MNHEY and CDR2 SMNVEV (reference sequence). Trimming took 7 bases from V and 2 from J, leaving 18 bases between them. The CDR3 bases are TGTGCCAGCACCTCCGGGGATGGGGACCCCTACGAGCAGTACTTC. Protein product: CASTSGDGDPYEQYF.

The V call is TRBV15, the J call TRBJ1-3, with D unresolved. The CDR3 runs 15 residues. Germline loops: CDR1 LNHNV, CDR2 YYDKDF (reference sequence). The V and J ends lost 0 bases and 3 bases respectively, with 9 bases between them. In DNA, the CDR3 is TGTGCCACCAGCAGAGATCGTGGGATTGGAAACACCATATATTTT. Protein product: CATSRDRGIGNTIYF.

The CDR3 sequence: CASSDSDRYEQYF. CDR3 nucleotide sequence: TGTGCCAGCAGTGATAGTGACAGGTACGAGCAGTACTTC. The chain carries TRBV2 and TRBJ2-7; perhaps TRBD1 as D (6 bases). The ends were cut back, 3 bases at V and 4 bases at J, with 10 bases in the middle. The CDR3 extends over 13 amino acids. CDR1 is SNHLY, CDR2 FYNNEI, per germline.

V is TRBV27 and J is TRBJ2-7; no clear D. The CDR3 has 11 residues. Deletions cut 4 bases from V and 5 bases from J, with 6 bases between. Germline V CDR1 and CDR2: MNHEY, SMNVEV (reference sequence). The CDR3 coding sequence is TGTGCCAGCAGTTCAGACGACGAGCAGTACTTC. Amino acids: CASSSDDEQYF.

The rearrangement joins TRBV6-1 to TRBJ2-7; D uncertain. CDR1 is MNHNS, CDR2 SASEGT, per germline. The CDR3 runs 14 residues. The V end was cut by 5 bases, the J end by 2 bases, with 13 bases between. The CDR3 coding sequence is TGTGCCAGCAGTTCCCTTACAGATCCCTACGAGCAGTACTTC. The encoded protein is CASSSLTDPYEQYF.

The V call is TRBV25-1, the J call TRBJ2-2; 7 bases are a match to TRBD2. V shed 7 bases and J 4 bases; nucleotides not matched to a gene: 12. The CDR3 has 16 residues. Germline CDR1 reads MGHDK; CDR2 reads SYGVNS. This CDR3 reads CASTSSGEGLTGELFF. CDR3 nucleotides: TGTGCCAGCACCTCCTCCGGGGAGGGCCTCACCGGGGAGCTGTTTTTT.